A selection of T cell receptor beta chains follows, all from one sample in a study of blood T cells in healthy people across ages. TCRdb re-analysed the 5' RACE reads in MiXCR, keeping a single row per CDR3 protein. The sample carries roughly 680,000 distinct CDR3 sequences, over 40% recorded once. Input material: blood. These TCRs come from a woman older than 75 in good health. Both conserved end residues are trimmed from each CDR3. A D gene is named only where the DNA matches it firmly.

d_call: TRBD2; v_call: TRBV3-1; j_call: TRBJ2-4; cdr3_aa: ASSQRTSGGAKNIQY
d_call: .; v_call: TRBV20-1; j_call: TRBJ1-1; cdr3_aa: SAQGGGAEAF
d_call: .; v_call: TRBV28; j_call: TRBJ1-1; cdr3_aa: ASSLGGGGLRNTEAF
d_call: .; v_call: TRBV24-1; j_call: TRBJ2-3; cdr3_aa: ATSDLPDGYTDTQY
d_call: .; v_call: TRBV12-3/TRBV12-4; j_call: TRBJ2-2; cdr3_aa: ASSLLTVGELF
d_call: .; v_call: TRBV20-1; j_call: TRBJ2-1; cdr3_aa: SAPPWNREGLNGQF
d_call: TRBD2; v_call: TRBV6-6; j_call: TRBJ2-2; cdr3_aa: ASSYSRTSRTGELF
d_call: .; v_call: TRBV27; j_call: TRBJ2-3; cdr3_aa: ASSTVYGTDTQY
d_call: .; v_call: TRBV6-2/TRBV6-3; j_call: TRBJ2-2; cdr3_aa: ATVRTAGTGELF
d_call: .; v_call: TRBV27; j_call: TRBJ1-6; cdr3_aa: ASTRGAALNSPLH
d_call: TRBD2; v_call: TRBV29-1; j_call: TRBJ2-3; cdr3_aa: SVRGLAGGGSDTQY
d_call: .; v_call: TRBV5-1; j_call: TRBJ1-4; cdr3_aa: ASRQVATNEKLF
d_call: TRBD2; v_call: TRBV7-9; j_call: TRBJ2-3; cdr3_aa: ASSPGRLAGITDTQY
d_call: .; v_call: TRBV12-3/TRBV12-4; j_call: TRBJ1-5; cdr3_aa: ASSSSSNQPQH
d_call: .; v_call: TRBV20-1; j_call: TRBJ2-1; cdr3_aa: SARDLRGDFYNEQF
d_call: TRBD2; v_call: TRBV5-1; j_call: TRBJ2-2; cdr3_aa: AGSNLAGVPGELF
d_call: TRBD1; v_call: TRBV27; j_call: TRBJ1-5; cdr3_aa: ASRQGASNQPQH
d_call: .; v_call: TRBV5-1; j_call: TRBJ2-5; cdr3_aa: ASSHVRGPKETQY
d_call: .; v_call: TRBV29-1; j_call: TRBJ2-4; cdr3_aa: SVGLGRLAKNIQY
d_call: TRBD1; v_call: TRBV7-2; j_call: TRBJ1-6; cdr3_aa: ASSLIRDRNSPLH
d_call: TRBD1; v_call: TRBV3-1; j_call: TRBJ2-1; cdr3_aa: ASSHGTGGYNEQF
d_call: .; v_call: TRBV29-1; j_call: TRBJ2-1; cdr3_aa: SAIRGNEQF
d_call: TRBD1; v_call: TRBV5-1; j_call: TRBJ2-2; cdr3_aa: ASSFTGGTSTGELF
d_call: TRBD1; v_call: TRBV4-2; j_call: TRBJ2-4; cdr3_aa: ASSQDKRTDRGQGNIQY
d_call: .; v_call: TRBV7-9; j_call: TRBJ2-1; cdr3_aa: ASSPDRPSYNEQF
d_call: .; v_call: TRBV20-1; j_call: .; cdr3_aa: SARDEGIQETQY
d_call: .; v_call: TRBV3-1; j_call: TRBJ1-5; cdr3_aa: ASSKGTFSNQPQH
d_call: TRBD2; v_call: TRBV18; j_call: TRBJ2-1; cdr3_aa: ASSSGGPPNEQF
d_call: .; v_call: TRBV12-3/TRBV12-4; j_call: TRBJ2-3; cdr3_aa: ASSFPVSDTQY
d_call: TRBD2; v_call: TRBV4-2; j_call: TRBJ2-1; cdr3_aa: ASSQGGLAGVDEQF
d_call: TRBD2; v_call: TRBV18; j_call: TRBJ2-5; cdr3_aa: ASSPGLSKNIRY
d_call: .; v_call: TRBV14; j_call: TRBJ2-1; cdr3_aa: ASSQGAGTLYREQF
d_call: TRBD2; v_call: TRBV6-1; j_call: TRBJ2-1; cdr3_aa: ASSAHLADLYNEQF
d_call: TRBD1; v_call: TRBV10-3; j_call: TRBJ1-1; cdr3_aa: AITSGQGARGTEAF
d_call: TRBD2; v_call: TRBV20-1; j_call: TRBJ2-4; cdr3_aa: SFPEGGGDIQY
d_call: .; v_call: TRBV9; j_call: .; cdr3_aa: ASSVEPTVLGDEQY
d_call: .; v_call: TRBV5-5; j_call: TRBJ2-3; cdr3_aa: ASSPGPYLSYTDTQY
d_call: .; v_call: TRBV29-1; j_call: TRBJ2-7; cdr3_aa: SVGVGDSEQY
d_call: TRBD1; v_call: TRBV28; j_call: TRBJ1-6; cdr3_aa: ASSLFGFGTANNSPLH
d_call: .; v_call: TRBV7-2; j_call: TRBJ1-1; cdr3_aa: ASSSTAMNAEAF
d_call: .; v_call: TRBV6-6; j_call: TRBJ1-1; cdr3_aa: AGSGGGSGDTEAF